This T cell receptor beta chain came from a study of a mutant IDH1 vaccine in newly diagnosed glioma. In germline, CDR1 is SGHNT, CDR2 YYREEE (reference sequence). V dropped 1 base and J dropped 3 bases, with 8 bases sitting between them. The CDR3 length is 14 residues. Regarding time point: week 23, last vaccination. Every single dose of the vaccine, 300 ug of mutant IDH1 20-mer peptide, came with topical imiquimod. Notes on this clone: What it binds is not known.

The method was immunoSEQ multiplex PCR; TCRdb's version includes in-frame clones alone and lacks a portion of them. The sample has about 65,000 clones, about 85% seen once. The TCR sequence derives from a man aged 30-40 years with glioma. The V gene is TRBV5-4, the J gene TRBJ2-1; no clear D. This specimen consisted of PBMCs, obtained from a glioma patient whose treatment included an IDH1 peptide vaccine. The CDR3 nucleotides are TGTGCCAGCAGCTTGAGTCTAAACTACAATGAGCAGTTCTTC. Translation gives CASSLSLNYNEQFF.